Listed below are T cell receptor beta chains from one sample, sequenced in a study of blood T cells in healthy people across ages. TCRdb re-analysed the 5' RACE reads in MiXCR, keeping a single row per CDR3 protein. Of around 1,800,000 distinct CDR3 sequences listed, about 39% are singletons. What was sequenced was blood. These receptors all stem from a human donor in good health. The CDR3 runs from the conserved cysteine through the conserved F or W. A D gene is named only where the DNA matches it firmly. Clone size is shown for a subset of rows, as once, few, many or a class of expanded clone.

D gene	clone size	J gene	V gene	CDR3 protein	CDR3 DNA
TRBD2	.	TRBJ2-3	TRBV20-1	CSPGLAGATRYF	TGCAGCCCAGGTCTAGCGGGGGCCACGAGGTATTTT
TRBD1	.	TRBJ2-7	TRBV7-9	CASSSGTGEIEGSYEQYF	TGTGCCAGCAGCTCCGGGACAGGAGAAATAGAGGGGTCCTACGAGCAGTACTTC
.	.	TRBJ2-7	TRBV5-5	CASSLSQAYYEQYF	TGTGCCAGCAGCTTGTCACAGGCCTACTACGAGCAGTACTTC
.	.	TRBJ2-7	TRBV20-1	CSARQENWSYEQYF	TGCAGTGCTAGACAGGAAAACTGGTCCTACGAGCAGTACTTC
.	.	TRBJ1-1	TRBV15	CATSRVDPGRTEAFF	TGTGCCACCAGCAGAGTTGACCCCGGACGCACTGAAGCTTTCTTT
.	many	TRBJ1-2	TRBV20-1	CSALLTGSFGYTF	TGCAGTGCCTTACTGACAGGCAGCTTTGGCTACACCTTC
.	few	TRBJ2-7	TRBV6-2/TRBV6-3	CASSPREREQYF	TGTGCCAGCAGCCCAAGGGAAAGGGAGCAGTACTTC
.	.	TRBJ2-6	TRBV28	CAINPRAGANVLTF	TGTGCCATTAACCCCAGGGCTGGGGCCAACGTCCTGACTTTC
.	.	TRBJ1-5	TRBV4-1	CASSQDFNQPQHF	TGCGCCAGCAGCCAAGACTTTAATCAGCCCCAGCATTTT
.	few	TRBJ1-4	TRBV2	CASSAMISDEKLFF	TGTGCCAGCAGTGCGATGATTAGTGATGAAAAACTGTTTTTT
.	.	TRBJ1-2	TRBV29-1	CSVEDGGGGYGYTF	TGCAGCGTTGAGGATGGCGGAGGAGGCTATGGCTACACCTTC
TRBD1	.	TRBJ1-1	TRBV7-2	CASSPGQGLGAFF	TGTGCCAGCAGCCCAGGACAGGGTTTGGGGGCTTTCTTT
TRBD1	.	TRBJ1-6	TRBV14	CASSHQGVNSPLHF	TGTGCCAGCAGCCATCAGGGGGTAAATTCACCCCTCCACTTT
.	few	TRBJ1-1	TRBV7-2	CASSQGRPTEAFF	TGTGCCAGCAGCCAGGGGAGACCCACTGAAGCTTTCTTT
TRBD2	.	TRBJ2-3	TRBV7-3	CASTGAGEPNTQYF	TGTGCCAGCACCGGGGCGGGAGAGCCGAATACGCAGTATTTT
TRBD2	few	TRBJ2-1	TRBV6-2/TRBV6-3	CASSYYAGGEQFF	TGTGCCAGCAGTTACTACGCGGGAGGTGAGCAGTTCTTC
TRBD1	few	TRBJ2-7	TRBV29-1	CSVESWTGGSEQYF	TGCAGCGTTGAATCCTGGACAGGGGGGAGCGAGCAGTACTTC
.	.	TRBJ2-5	TRBV7-8	CASSHRSYSWETQYF	TGTGCCAGCAGCCACAGGAGTTATAGCTGGGAGACCCAGTACTTC
.	.	TRBJ2-1	TRBV24-1	CATSDWGDSKYNEQFF	TGTGCCACCAGTGATTGGGGGGACAGTAAATACAATGAGCAGTTCTTC
TRBD2	few	TRBJ2-1	TRBV7-2	CASSLVAGGLPYNEQFF	TGTGCCAGCAGCTTAGTAGCGGGGGGCCTCCCCTACAATGAGCAGTTCTTC